The rows below give T cell receptor beta chains drawn from one sample of a study of blood T cell repertoires in COVID-19. Assay: immunoSEQ multiplex PCR; the TCRdb copy retains only in-frame clones and omits some. Seen here are 150,000 to 200,000 clones, more than 75% observed once, and the top ten hold approximately 0.93%. The specimen sequenced was peripheral blood. The receptors stem from a woman between 18 and 29 years old who had recovered from COVID-19. CDR3s include the opening cysteine and the closing phenylalanine or tryptophan. Fields, in order: V gene, clone size, D gene, J gene, CDR3 protein, CDR3 DNA. The D gene is left open where the match is weak. Clone size is not always given. Where it is, it says once, few, many or a class for expanded clones.

TRBV18	-	-	TRBJ2-1	CASSRDSKQFF	TGTGCCAGCTCCCGGGACTCCAAGCAGTTCTTC
TRBV29-1	-	-	TRBJ1-2	CSVGGQTNYGYTF	TGCAGCGTTGGAGGACAGACCAACTATGGCTACACCTTC
TRBV5-1	once	-	TRBJ2-3	CASSMGQSTDTQYF	TGCGCCAGCAGCATGGGACAATCTACAGATACGCAGTATTTT
TRBV4-1	-	TRBD2	TRBJ2-7	CASSQELAGGYEQYF	TGCGCCAGCAGCCAAGAGCTAGCGGGGGGTTACGAGCAGTACTTC
TRBV5-4	-	TRBD1	TRBJ2-5	CASSRVDREQETQYF	TGTGCCAGCAGCAGGGTGGACAGGGAACAAGAGACCCAGTACTTC
TRBV18	-	TRBD1	TRBJ2-5	CASGQETRQETQYF	TGTGCCAGCGGACAGGAAACCCGCCAAGAGACCCAGTACTTC
TRBV19	few	TRBD1	TRBJ2-7	CASSPGQSYEQYF	TGTGCCAGTAGCCCGGGACAGAGCTACGAGCAGTACTTC
TRBV24-1	-	TRBD1	TRBJ2-5	CATSDIPGQGPGTQYF	TGTGCCACCAGCGATATTCCGGGACAGGGACCCGGGACCCAGTACTTC
TRBV19	-	TRBD1	TRBJ2-7	CASSTWTGADEQYF	TGTGCCAGTAGTACTTGGACAGGGGCCGACGAGCAGTACTTC
TRBV7-3	-	TRBD2	TRBJ2-1	CASSSGAGSGNEQFF	TGTGCCAGCAGCTCCGGAGCGGGATCAGGGAATGAGCAGTTCTTC
TRBV15	-	TRBD1	TRBJ2-3	CATSSQGSTDTQYF	TGTGCCACCAGCTCACAGGGGTCGACAGATACGCAGTATTTT
TRBV6-4	-	-	TRBJ1-1	CASSYTVGDTEAFF	TGTGCCAGCAGCTATACCGTGGGAGACACTGAAGCTTTCTTT
TRBV4-1	-	-	TRBJ1-1	CASSQGAGMNTEAFF	TGCGCCAGCAGCCAAGGGGCAGGGATGAACACTGAAGCTTTCTTT
TRBV24-1	-	TRBD1	TRBJ2-2	CATSDLARTGIGELFF	TGTGCCACCAGTGATTTGGCCCGGACAGGTATCGGGGAGCTGTTTTTT
TRBV6-5	-	-	TRBJ2-5	CASSVTTQETQYF	TGTGCCAGCAGCGTAACCACTCAAGAGACCCAGTACTTC
TRBV3-1/TRBV3-2	-	TRBD2	TRBJ2-7	CASSQLTSGGASLLGVQYF	TGTGCCAGCAGCCAACTTACTAGCGGGGGGGCTAGTCTATTGGGCGTGCAGTACTTC
TRBV18	-	-	TRBJ1-1	CASSRVSGANTEAFF	TGTGCCAGCTCACGCGTGTCTGGGGCGAACACTGAAGCTTTCTTT
TRBV5-1	many	TRBD1	TRBJ2-1	CASSFTGEVNNEQFF	TGCGCCAGCAGCTTTACAGGGGAAGTAAACAATGAGCAGTTCTTC
TRBV4-1	few	TRBD1	TRBJ2-5	CASSGQGGGETQYF	TGCGCCAGCAGCGGGCAAGGGGGCGGAGAGACCCAGTACTTC
TRBV3-1/TRBV3-2	-	TRBD1	TRBJ2-1	CASSQAGGNEQFF	TGTGCCAGCAGCCAAGCAGGGGGCAATGAGCAGTTCTTC
TRBV7-3	-	-	TRBJ2-7	CASSLERSYEQYF	TGTGCCAGCAGCTTAGAACGGTCCTACGAGCAGTACTTC
TRBV5-6	-	-	TRBJ2-7	CASSLFYEQYF	TGTGCCAGCAGCCTGTTCTACGAGCAGTACTTC
TRBV7-2	once	-	TRBJ1-1	CASSLAPRQNTEAFF	TGTGCCAGCAGCTTAGCGCCCAGACAGAACACTGAAGCTTTCTTT
TRBV19	-	TRBD1	TRBJ1-5	CASTVRDSSNQPQHF	TGTGCCAGTACCGTCCGGGACAGTAGCAATCAGCCCCAGCATTTT
TRBV4-3	-	-	TRBJ2-1	CASSPNSYNEQFF	TGCGCCAGCAGTCCCAATTCCTACAATGAGCAGTTCTTC
TRBV5-1	few	-	TRBJ2-3	CASSLWGRGTDTQYF	TGCGCCAGCAGCTTGTGGGGGCGGGGCACAGATACGCAGTATTTT
TRBV5-1	-	-	TRBJ2-7	CASSDGSQPSSYEQYF	TGCGCCAGCAGCGATGGTTCACAGCCAAGCTCCTACGAGCAGTACTTC
TRBV7-3	-	TRBD1	TRBJ1-1	CASSAQGAGEAFF	TGTGCCAGCAGCGCTCAGGGGGCAGGAGAAGCTTTCTTT
TRBV6-5	-	-	TRBJ1-4	CASSYGQGSAKLFF	TGTGCCAGCAGTTACGGGCAGGGTTCTGCAAAACTGTTTTTT
TRBV5-1	-	TRBD1	TRBJ2-6	CASSLGDRGFSGANVLTF	TGCGCCAGCAGCTTGGGCGACAGGGGGTTCTCTGGGGCCAACGTCCTGACTTTC
TRBV7-9	-	-	TRBJ2-1	CASSPGSTYNEQFF	TGTGCCAGCAGCCCCGGGAGTACCTACAATGAGCAGTTCTTC
TRBV12-3/TRBV12-4	once	-	TRBJ1-6	CASSSRVTLHF	TGTGCCAGCAGTAGCCGGGTTACCCTCCACTTT
TRBV5-1	-	TRBD1	TRBJ1-2	CASSFAEGAYGYTF	TGCGCCAGCAGCTTCGCGGAGGGGGCCTATGGCTACACCTTC
TRBV7-2	-	-	TRBJ1-1	CASSLVNGGNTEAFF	TGTGCCAGCAGCTTAGTAAATGGCGGGAACACTGAAGCTTTCTTT
TRBV5-5	-	TRBD1	TRBJ1-2	CASSNNRGYGYTF	TGTGCCAGCAGTAACAACAGGGGCTATGGCTACACCTTC
TRBV11-3	-	TRBD2	TRBJ2-1	CASSGAVDGASGRSYNEQFF	TGTGCCAGCAGCGGTGCGGTCGATGGGGCTAGCGGGAGATCCTACAATGAGCAGTTCTTC
TRBV2	-	TRBD1	TRBJ1-2	CASSGGGQGSGYTF	TGTGCCAGCAGTGGGGGGGGACAGGGGAGCGGCTACACCTTC
TRBV30	-	TRBD1	TRBJ1-3	CAWSTLRGRGLLIGNTIYF	TGTGCCTGGAGTACCCTGAGGGGCAGGGGGCTCCTGATAGGAAACACCATATATTTT
TRBV6-2/TRBV6-3	-	TRBD1	TRBJ2-5	CASSLGGGRETQYF	TGTGCCAGCAGCCTAGGGGGCGGTCGAGAGACCCAGTACTTC
TRBV21-1	-	-	TRBJ2-2	CAGRTGPTGELFF	TGTGCCGGGAGGACAGGACCCACCGGGGAGCTGTTTTTT
TRBV4-3	-	TRBD1	TRBJ1-4	CASRRTGQGNEKLFF	TGCGCCAGCAGGAGGACGGGACAGGGTAATGAAAAACTGTTTTTT
TRBV5-1	-	-	TRBJ2-5	CASSSASPYQETQYF	TGCGCCAGCAGCTCGGCTAGCCCCTACCAAGAGACCCAGTACTTC
TRBV3-1/TRBV3-2	-	-	TRBJ1-1	CASSQQGLPEAFF	TGTGCCAGCAGCCAACAGGGTCTACCTGAAGCTTTCTTT
TRBV15	-	TRBD2	TRBJ2-7	CATSRGLAGVEQYF	TGTGCCACCAGCAGAGGACTAGCGGGGGTCGAGCAGTACTTC